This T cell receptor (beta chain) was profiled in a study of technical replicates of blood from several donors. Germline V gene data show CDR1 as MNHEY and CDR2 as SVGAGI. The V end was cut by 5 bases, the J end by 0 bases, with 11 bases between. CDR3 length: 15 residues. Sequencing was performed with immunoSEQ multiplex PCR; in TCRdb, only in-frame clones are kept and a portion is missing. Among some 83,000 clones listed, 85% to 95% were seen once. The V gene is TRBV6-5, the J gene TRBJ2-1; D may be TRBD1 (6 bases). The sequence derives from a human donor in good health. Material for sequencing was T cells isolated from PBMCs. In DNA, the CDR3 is TGTGCCAGCAGTCCCTACAGGGTCTCCTACAATGAGCAGTTCTTC. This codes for CASSPYRVSYNEQFF.